This T cell receptor (beta chain) originates from a study of blood T cell repertoires in COVID-19. Generated by immunoSEQ multiplex PCR, the TCRdb table keeps only in-frame clones and is missing some. The repertoire holds about 170,000 clones, with approximately 85% as singletons. Germline CDR1 SGHKS, CDR2 YYEKEE (reference sequence). The CDR3 consists of 15 residues. V was shortened by 5 bases and J by 2 bases, with 16 bases between the two germline ends. The V gene is TRBV5-5, the J gene TRBJ2-5, with D perhaps matching TRBD2 (5 bases). The specimen was peripheral blood. This sequence originates from a man aged 80 or over with COVID-19, enrolled during active disease. CDR3 sequence (DNA): TGTGCCAGCAGTGAAAGAACACTAGGTCAAGAGACCCAGTACTTC. It codes for CASSERTLGQETQYF.